The 8 T cell receptor beta chains reported below all come from one sample, sequenced in a study of T cell repertoires in cytomegalovirus infection. TCRdb passed the reads through MiXCR, listing each CDR3 protein once. The sample lists 200,000 to 250,000 distinct CDR3 sequences, approximately 22% seen once, with about 18% in the top ten. The sequencing input was CD8+ T cells from PBMCs. The receptor source for this set is a human donor in good health (CMV status not recorded). Some clones in this sample may be carry-over from other donors' samples.

This chain connects TRBV25-1 to TRBJ1-1; 8 positions match TRBD1. Per germline, CDR1 MGHDK and CDR2 SYGVNS. The J segment lost 2 bases and the V segment lost 1 base, leaving 3 bases of the junction unmatched. The CDR3 runs to 15 residues. CDR3 amino acids: CASSESGQGNTEAFF. In nucleotides, the CDR3 is TGTGCCAGCAGTGAATCCGGACAGGGAAACACTGAAGCTTTCTTT.

The sample holds a few counts of this clonotype. V usage is TRBV12-3 or TRBV12-4 and J usage is TRBJ1-2; possibly TRBD1 for D (5 bases). The V and J ends lost 6 bases and 4 bases respectively, with 9 bases between them. CDR3 size: 12 residues. CDR3 region: CASSDRFYGYTF. The CDR3 DNA is TGTGCCAGCAGCGACAGATTCTATGGCTACACCTTC.

The rearrangement uses TRBV19 and TRBJ2-3; D not resolved. The CDR3 runs to 12 residues. V was clipped by 3 bases and J by 7 bases, with 8 bases between them. Germline lookup yields CDR1 LNHDA and CDR2 SQIVND (reference sequence). This CDR3 is CASSMSQHTQYF. The CDR3 nucleotides read TGTGCCAGTAGTATGAGTCAGCATACGCAGTATTTT.

This clonotype was seen ten or more times. V is TRBV10-3 and J is TRBJ2-7, with TRBD1 matching over 8 bases. Looked up from germline, CDR1 is ENHRY and CDR2 is SYGVKD. V trimming: 10 bases; J trimming: 7 bases; junction bases outside the gene matches: 12. This CDR3 has 13 amino acids. CDR3: CASHKPGGGEQYF. The CDR3 DNA reads as TGTGCCAGCCACAAACCAGGGGGCGGAGAGCAGTACTTC.

Worth noting for this clonotype: Given a much more abundant clone one base away, this may be a read error. This rearrangement joins TRBV7-4 to TRBJ2-6, with D maybe TRBD1 (5 bases). The V gene's germline CDR1 is SGHVT and CDR2 SQSDAQ. This CDR3 has 14 amino acids. CDR3 region: CASPSPSGANILTF. CDR3 nucleotides: TGTGCCAGCCCATCTCCCTCTGGGGCCAACATCCTGACTTTC.

As regards this clonotype: One base away lies a much larger clone, so this may be a sequencing read error. V and J are TRBV27 and TRBJ2-7; no clear D gene. V lost 2 bases and J 0 bases, leaving 5 bases between the germline ends. The CDR3 spans 13 residues. Germline CDR1 is MNHEY and CDR2 is SMNVEV (reference sequence). CDR3 sequence (DNA): TGTGCCAGCAGTTTACACAGCTCCTACGAGCAGTACTTC. Amino acids: CASSLHSSYEQYF.

The V and J genes are TRBV19 and TRBJ2-7; tentatively, D is TRBD2 (6 bases). Germline V gene lookup returns CDR1 LNHDA and CDR2 SQIVND (reference sequence). The CDR3 is made up of 14 amino acids. V shed 3 bases and J shed 3 bases, with 12 bases lying between them. CDR3 DNA sequence: TGTGCCAGTAGTATCCACGCGGGATACTACGAGCAGTACTTC. Amino acid sequence: CASSIHAGYYEQYF.

In DNA form, the CDR3 reads TGTGCCAGCAGCCCCCGGGACCATCCCTACAATGAGCAGTTCTTC. This encodes CASSPRDHPYNEQFF. The gene calls are TRBV7-9 and TRBJ2-1; either TRBD1 or TRBD2 may fit D (5 bases each). V dropped 5 bases and J dropped 2 bases, with 13 bases sitting between them. The CDR3 has 15 residues. Per the germline V gene, CDR1 is SEHNR and CDR2 is FQNEAQ (reference sequence).